This entry describes one T cell receptor beta chain. Reverse transcription of roughly 0.5 to 1 ug RNA was carried out with random hexamers. Across 54 Vbeta and 13 Jbeta, immunoSEQ multiplex PCR amplified TCR beta CDR3. Via MiXCR, TCRdb re-called the immunoSEQ multiplex PCR reads, giving one row per CDR3 protein. The data hold about 210,000 distinct CDR3 sequences, with about 95% observed a single time. This entry is derived from a study of CD8 T cells in Susac syndrome. CDR1 is ENHRY, CDR2 SYGVKD, per germline. V lost 8 bases and J lost 7, with 14 bases in between. The CDR3 length is 13 residues. TCR beta sequences were obtained from blood CD8+ and CD4+ T cells. Negative isolation yielded CD4+ and CD8+ T cells, and FACS enriched TEMRA cells.

The chain links TRBV10-3 to TRBJ2-2; tentative D call: TRBD1 (5 bases). This TCR was recovered from a human donor with multiple sclerosis. Specimen: CD4+ T cells from PBMCs. CDR3 loop: CAIGAEGNGELFF. The CDR3 DNA follows: TGTGCCATCGGGGCTGAAGGTAACGGGGAGCTGTTTTTT.